This T cell receptor (beta chain) was profiled in a study of somatic mutations in cytotoxic T cells in rheumatoid arthritis. Study-level background: No treatment had yet been given when patient blood (less than 31 ml EDTA) was drawn, right after diagnosis.

Flow cytometry served to check the purity of CD4+ and CD8+ cells, which were isolated by positive magnetic bead selection. Sequencing used immunoSEQ multiplex PCR; TCRdb keeps in-frame clones, though not all of them. The sample lists approximately 5,300 clones, around nine tenths seen once, with 36% in the top ten. This clone has more than one count but fewer than ten. J was trimmed by 1 base and V by 2 bases; bases with no gene match: 5. Germline assignment: CDR1 SGHVS and CDR2 FNYEAQ. CDR3 length: 15 amino acids. Sequencing was carried out using CD8+ T cells sorted from blood. The V and J genes are TRBV7-6 and TRBJ2-7; 7 bases are shared with TRBD2. The sequence came from a woman aged 45-59 years with rheumatoid arthritis. This CDR3 reads CASSLQAAGSYEQYF. The CDR3 DNA follows: TGTGCCAGCAGCTTACAGGCAGCGGGGTCCTACGAGCAGTACTTC.